This TCR beta chain emerged from a study of CD8 T cells in Susac syndrome. The ends were cut back, 4 bases at V and 6 bases at J, with 12 bases in the middle. Germline V gene lookup returns CDR1 SEHNR and CDR2 FQNEAQ (reference sequence). This CDR3 spans 14 amino acids. RNA amounts of about 0.45 to 1 ug underwent reverse transcription with random hexamers. In TCRdb, the immunoSEQ multiplex PCR reads were re-called with MiXCR into one record per CDR3 protein. The profile shows 80,000 to 90,000 distinct CDR3 sequences, over 85% of them singletons. The rearrangement joins TRBV7-9 to TRBJ1-4; D unresolved. Sample: CD8+ T cells from PBMCs. This sequence was found in a human donor in good health. The CDR3 spells CASSSETSDEKLFF. CDR3 DNA: TGTGCCAGCAGCTCGGAGACAAGCGATGAAAAACTGTTTTTT.